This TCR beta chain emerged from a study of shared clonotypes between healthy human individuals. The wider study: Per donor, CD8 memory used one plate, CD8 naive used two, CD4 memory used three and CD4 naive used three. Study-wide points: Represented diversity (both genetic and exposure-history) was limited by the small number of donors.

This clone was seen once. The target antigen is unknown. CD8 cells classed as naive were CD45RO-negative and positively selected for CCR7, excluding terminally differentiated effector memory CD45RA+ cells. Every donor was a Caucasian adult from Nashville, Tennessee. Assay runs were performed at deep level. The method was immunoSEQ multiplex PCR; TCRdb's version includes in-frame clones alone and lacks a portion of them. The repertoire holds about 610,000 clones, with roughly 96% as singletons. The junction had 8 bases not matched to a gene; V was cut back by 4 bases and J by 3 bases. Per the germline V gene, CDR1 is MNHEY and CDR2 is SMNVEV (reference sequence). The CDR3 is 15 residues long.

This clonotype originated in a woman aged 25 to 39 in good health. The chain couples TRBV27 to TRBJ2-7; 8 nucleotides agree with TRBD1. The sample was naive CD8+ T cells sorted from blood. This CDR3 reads CASSSPPDRDYEQYF. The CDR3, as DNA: TGTGCCAGCAGTTCTCCTCCGGACAGGGACTACGAGCAGTACTTC.